This TCR beta chain was observed in a study of blood T cell repertoires in COVID-19. The assay was immunoSEQ multiplex PCR, and TCRdb's table has in-frame clones only and misses some. This table holds some 150,000 clones, about 89% found once. The J segment lost 4 bases and the V segment lost 1 base, leaving 7 bases of the junction unmatched. The germline V gene has CDR1 SGHNT and CDR2 YYREEE (reference sequence). The CDR3 has 16 residues. Material: peripheral blood. This receptor was identified in a man between 60 and 75 years old with active or convalescent COVID-19. The chain is built from TRBV5-4 and TRBJ2-5, with 10 nucleotides matching TRBD2. For the CDR3, the DNA is TGTGCCAGCAGCTTGAGCCTAGCGGGAGCAGTAGAGACCCAGTACTTC. As protein: CASSLSLAGAVETQYF.